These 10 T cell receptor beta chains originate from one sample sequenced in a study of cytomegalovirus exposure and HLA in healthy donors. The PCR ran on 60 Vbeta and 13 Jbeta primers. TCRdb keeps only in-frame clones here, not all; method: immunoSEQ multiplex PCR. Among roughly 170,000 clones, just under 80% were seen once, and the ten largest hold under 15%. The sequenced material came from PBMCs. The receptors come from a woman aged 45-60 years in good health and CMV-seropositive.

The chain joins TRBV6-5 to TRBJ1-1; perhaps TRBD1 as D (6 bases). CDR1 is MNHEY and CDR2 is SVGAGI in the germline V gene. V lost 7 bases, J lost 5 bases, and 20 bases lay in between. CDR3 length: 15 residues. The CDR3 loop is CASTLRGGRRTEAFF. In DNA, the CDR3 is TGTGCCAGCACTTTACGGGGGGGGCGGAGGACTGAAGCTTTCTTT.

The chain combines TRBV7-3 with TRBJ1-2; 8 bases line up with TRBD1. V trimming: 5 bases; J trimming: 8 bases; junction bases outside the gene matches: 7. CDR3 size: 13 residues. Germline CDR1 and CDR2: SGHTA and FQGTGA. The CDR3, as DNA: TGTGCCAGCAGCCGGACAGGGTTCGAAGGCTACACCTTC. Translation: CASSRTGFEGYTF.

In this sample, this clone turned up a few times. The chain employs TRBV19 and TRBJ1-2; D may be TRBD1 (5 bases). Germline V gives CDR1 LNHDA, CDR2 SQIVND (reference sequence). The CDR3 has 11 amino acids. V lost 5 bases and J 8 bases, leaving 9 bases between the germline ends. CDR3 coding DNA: TGTGCCAGTAGTCTTGGGGGGGGCTACACCTTC. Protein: CASSLGGGYTF.

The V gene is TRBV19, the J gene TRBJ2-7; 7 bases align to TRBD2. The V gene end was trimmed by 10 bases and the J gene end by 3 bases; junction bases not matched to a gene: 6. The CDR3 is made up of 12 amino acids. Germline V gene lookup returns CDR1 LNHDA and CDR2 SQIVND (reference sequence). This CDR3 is CATGTGGYEQYF. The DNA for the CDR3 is TGTGCCACCGGGACGGGGGGCTACGAGCAGTACTTC.

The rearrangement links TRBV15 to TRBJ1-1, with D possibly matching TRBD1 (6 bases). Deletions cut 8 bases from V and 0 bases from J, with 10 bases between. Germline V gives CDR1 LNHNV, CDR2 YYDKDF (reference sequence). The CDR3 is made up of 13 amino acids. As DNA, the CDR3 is TGTGCCACCTGTCAGGGGCTGAACACTGAAGCTTTCTTT. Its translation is CATCQGLNTEAFF.

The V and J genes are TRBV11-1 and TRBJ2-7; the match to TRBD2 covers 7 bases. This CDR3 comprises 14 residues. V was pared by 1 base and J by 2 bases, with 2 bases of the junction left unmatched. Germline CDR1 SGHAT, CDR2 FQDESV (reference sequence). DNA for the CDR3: TGTGCCAGCAGCTTAGGGCTAGCGGCCTACGAGCAGTACTTC. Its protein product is CASSLGLAAYEQYF.

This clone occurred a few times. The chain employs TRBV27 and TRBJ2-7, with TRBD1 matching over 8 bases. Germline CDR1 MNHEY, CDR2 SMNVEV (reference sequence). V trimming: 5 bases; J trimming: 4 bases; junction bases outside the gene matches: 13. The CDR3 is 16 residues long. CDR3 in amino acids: CASSTRTGTRSYEQYF. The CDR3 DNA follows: TGTGCCAGCAGTACCCGGACAGGGACCAGGTCGTACGAGCAGTACTTC.

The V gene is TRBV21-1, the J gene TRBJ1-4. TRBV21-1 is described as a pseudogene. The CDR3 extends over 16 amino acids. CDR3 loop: CASSAGLRDFNEKLFF. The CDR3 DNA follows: TGTGCCAGCAGCGCCGGCTTGAGGGACTTTAATGAAAAACTGTTTTTT.

The DNA for the CDR3 is TGTGCCAGTAGTGGAAGACAGGGCCAGGGGACCCAGTACTTC. It translates to CASSGRQGQGTQYF. The chain couples TRBV19 to TRBJ2-5, with 7 bases identical to TRBD1. V shed 5 bases, J shed 7 bases, and the junction held 10 bases outside the gene matches. Germline V gene sequence: CDR1 LNHDA, CDR2 SQIVND (reference sequence). The CDR3 contains 14 residues.

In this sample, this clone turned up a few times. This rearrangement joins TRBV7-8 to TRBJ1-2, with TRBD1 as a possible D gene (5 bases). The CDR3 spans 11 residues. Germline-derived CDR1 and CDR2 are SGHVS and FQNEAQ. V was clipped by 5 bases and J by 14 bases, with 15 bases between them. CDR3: CASSTDSLTTF. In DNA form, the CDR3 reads TGTGCCAGCAGCACCGACAGTCTTACAACCTTC.